These 28 T cell receptor beta chains came from one sample sequenced in a study of neurological immune-mediated disorders. TCRdb redid the calling of the 5' RACE reads with MiXCR, one entry per CDR3 protein. The sample lists about 80,000 distinct CDR3 sequences, 4.5% to 7.5% occurring once. Time point noted: longitudinal time-point 2. The sequenced sample was PBMCs. The receptors come from a woman between 55 and 75 years old with multiple sclerosis.

This clonotype was found many times. This chain uses TRBV7-2 with TRBJ1-3; unclear D gene. Trimming removed 7 bases from V and 2 bases from J, with 6 bases in between. This CDR3 has 12 amino acids. Germline values: CDR1 SGHTA, CDR2 FQGNSA. CDR3 in DNA: TGTGCCAGCACCTTCACTGGAAACACCATATATTTT. Translated: CASTFTGNTIYF.

This clonotype occurred many times. The V call is TRBV20-1, the J call TRBJ2-5, with D tentatively TRBD2 (6 bases). The CDR3 contains 13 residues. The V gene's germline CDR1 is DFQATT and CDR2 SNEGSKA (reference sequence). Trimming removed 2 bases from V and 5 bases from J, with 12 bases in between. The CDR3 sequence is CSARRGYGETQYF. CDR3 coding DNA: TGCAGTGCTAGACGGGGGTACGGGGAGACCCAGTACTTC.

This clonotype was counted many times. The chain joins TRBV5-1 to TRBJ2-7; TRBD1 matches 10 bases. The junction had 10 bases not matched to a gene; V was cut back by 5 bases and J by 2 bases. The CDR3 is made up of 16 amino acids. Looked up from germline, CDR1 is SGHRS and CDR2 is YFSETQ. In nucleotides, the CDR3 is TGCGCCAGCAGATCCGGACAGGGGGGATTACCCTACGAGCAGTACTTC. Translated: CASRSGQGGLPYEQYF.

This clonotype came up many times. The chain carries TRBV5-1 and TRBJ1-1, with TRBD1 matching over 7 bases. This CDR3 is 13 amino acids long. V was clipped by 4 bases and J by 4 bases; unmatched bases: 4. Per the germline V gene, CDR1 is SGHRS and CDR2 is YFSETQ. In nucleotides, the CDR3 is TGCGCCAGCAGCCTGGGACAGTTCACTGAAGCTTTCTTT. It is translated as CASSLGQFTEAFF. The full variable domain, rest sourced from reference TRBV5-1 and TRBJ1-1, is KAGVTQTPRYLIKTRGQQVTLSCSPISGHRSVSWYQQTPGQGLQFLFEYFSETQRNKGNFPGRFSGRQFSNSRSEMNVSTLELGDSALYLCASSLGQFTEAFFGQGTRLTVV.

Regarding this clonotype: Given a much more abundant clone one base away, this may be a read error. This sequence joins TRBV20-1 and TRBJ1-5; no firm D call. Germline V lookup: CDR1 DFQATT, CDR2 SNEGSKA (reference sequence). V was cut by 1 base and J by 9 bases, with 4 bases left in between. This CDR3 spans 10 amino acids. CDR3 DNA sequence: TGCAGTGCTAGAGTTCGGCCCCAGCATTTT. This gives the protein CSARVRPQHF.

This clonotype was observed many times. The chain employs TRBV18 and TRBJ1-5; no clear D. Trimming cost V 6 bases and J 4 bases, with 16 bases left between them. Germline loops: CDR1 KGHSH, CDR2 LQKENI. The CDR3 extends over 15 amino acids. CDR3 region: CASSLNPPGNQPQHF. CDR3 bases: TGTGCCAGCTCCCTCAATCCCCCGGGAAATCAGCCCCAGCATTTT.

This clonotype was seen at least ten times. CDR3: CSAQGQDGYGYTF. The CDR3 DNA is TGCAGTGCCCAGGGACAGGATGGCTATGGCTACACCTTC. This chain uses TRBV20-1 with TRBJ1-2; 8 nucleotides agree with TRBD1. Germline V CDR1 and CDR2: DFQATT, SNEGSKA (reference sequence). The CDR3 extends over 13 amino acids. V lost 6 bases, J lost 4 bases, and 7 bases stayed unmatched.

The sample holds many counts of this clonotype. V gene TRBV20-1 combines with J gene TRBJ1-1; 8 nucleotides agree with TRBD1. This CDR3 is built from 12 residues. Looked up from germline, CDR1 is DFQATT and CDR2 is SNEGSKA (reference sequence). As DNA, the CDR3 is TGCAGCCCCAGGGGGCATGACACTGAAGCTTTCTTT. Its translation is CSPRGHDTEAFF.

This clonotype was picked up many times. V and J are TRBV5-1 and TRBJ2-7; D not certain. This CDR3 spans 15 amino acids. Germline V gene sequence: CDR1 SGHRS, CDR2 YFSETQ. With 4 bases removed from V and 2 bases from J, the gap between germline ends came to 16 bases. CDR3: CASSPEGHGTYEQYF. As DNA, the CDR3 is TGCGCCAGCAGCCCAGAAGGCCATGGGACCTACGAGCAGTACTTC.

This clonotype showed up many times. CDR3: CASSYPTGGYTF. CDR3 nucleotides: TGTGCCAGCAGTTACCCTACCGGTGGCTACACCTTC. J is TRBJ1-2 and V is TRBV6-5, with D hard to call. There are 12 residues in the CDR3. Trimming shortened V by 2 bases and J by 7 bases, and 8 bases separated the two germline ends. The germline V gene encodes CDR1 MNHEY and CDR2 SVGAGI.

This clonotype was picked up a small number of times. CDR3 bases: TGTGCCAGCAGCTTGTTCGGAGCGGGGGCCACAGATACGCAGTATTTT. This sequence encodes CASSLFGAGATDTQYF. This chain links TRBV5-8 with TRBJ2-3; TRBD2 matches at 8 bases. The CDR3 loop spans 16 amino acids. Germline V gene lookup returns CDR1 SGHTS and CDR2 YDEGEE. V lost 1 base to trimming and J lost 2 bases; unmatched junction nucleotides: 6.

This clonotype has ten or more counts. The CDR3 spells CASSRDLGAGSPLHF. In DNA, the CDR3 is TGCGCCAGCAGCCGCGATTTGGGGGCAGGGTCACCCCTCCACTTT. V gene TRBV5-1 combines with J gene TRBJ1-6, with TRBD1 as a possible D gene (6 bases). The V gene's germline CDR1 is SGHRS and CDR2 YFSETQ. The CDR3 length is 15 residues. V lost 4 bases to trimming and J lost 10 bases, with 18 bases between them.

This clonotype was seen at least ten times. This rearrangement joins TRBV20-1 to TRBJ1-1; TRBD1 is a possible D gene (5 bases). Trimming took 1 base from V and 10 from J, leaving 10 bases between them. CDR1 is DFQATT, CDR2 SNEGSKA, per germline (reference sequence). This CDR3 has 11 residues. The CDR3, as DNA: TGCAGTGCTAGAGGGGGGGAACGAGCTTTCTTT. Translation gives CSARGGERAFF.

On this clonotype: A read error may explain this, as a much larger clone is one base away. J is TRBJ2-1 and V is TRBV10-1, with D unresolved. CDR1 WNHNN and CDR2 SYGVQD come from the germline V gene (reference sequence). CDR3 length equals 11 residues. The germline V and J ends were trimmed by 8 bases and 11 bases, with 13 bases remaining between them. The DNA for the CDR3 is TGCGCCAGCCGGTACCGTAATAAGCAGTTCTTC. Amino acid sequence: CASRYRNKQFF.

This clonotype was detected many times. This chain uses TRBV11-1 with TRBJ1-6; no reliable D call. Germline V gene lookup returns CDR1 SGHAT and CDR2 FQDESV (reference sequence). The CDR3 length is 18 residues. Trimming removed 3 bases at V and 0 bases at J, with 15 bases between. CDR3 region: CASSFASSGSSYNSPLHF. Here the CDR3 DNA reads TGTGCCAGCAGCTTTGCATCCAGCGGGAGCTCCTATAATTCACCCCTCCACTTT.

Turning to this clonotype: This clone may be a read error of a much larger clone one base away. This chain connects TRBV6-5 to TRBJ2-1, with TRBD1 matching over 9 bases. The germline V gene encodes CDR1 MNHEY and CDR2 SVGAGI. The CDR3 spans 14 residues. V lost 5 bases, J lost 7 bases, and 6 bases stayed unmatched. CDR3 in amino acids: CASSIDRGMNEQFF. The CDR3 DNA reads as TGTGCCAGCAGTATAGACAGGGGGATGAATGAGCAGTTCTTC.

This clonotype was observed at least ten times. The chain recombines TRBV20-1 with TRBJ2-7, with 9 positions matching TRBD2. The CDR3 contains 14 residues. Germline lookup yields CDR1 DFQATT and CDR2 SNEGSKA (reference sequence). J gave up 5 bases and V 7 bases, and 12 bases lay outside the gene matches. CDR3 coding DNA: TGCAGTGTCGGTAGCGGGGGAAACCACCACGAGCAGTACTTC. Translated: CSVGSGGNHHEQYF.

This clonotype was counted at least ten times. The V call is TRBV5-1, the J call TRBJ1-5; possible D gene TRBD1, 5 bases. Germline lookup yields CDR1 SGHRS and CDR2 YFSETQ. The V end was cut by 4 bases, the J end by 7 bases, with 15 bases between. The CDR3 is 14 residues long. The CDR3 spells CASSPGTLGQPQHF. The CDR3 DNA reads TGCGCCAGCAGCCCCGGGACGTTGGGGCAGCCCCAGCATTTT.

A word on this clonotype: This may stem from a read error, because a much larger clone lies one nucleotide away. The chain combines TRBV6-2 or TRBV6-3 with TRBJ2-2; TRBD1 aligns across 7 bases. Per the germline V gene, CDR1 is MNHEY and CDR2 is SVGEGT. Trimming took 9 bases from V and 6 from J; bases not matched to a gene: 16. CDR3 size: 16 residues. The CDR3 DNA follows: TGTGCCAGAAGTCCCCAGGGACAGATGGGGTCCGGGGAGCTGTTTTTT. This gives the protein CARSPQGQMGSGELFF.

This sequence joins TRBV29-1 and TRBJ2-5, with a possible D match to TRBD2 (5 bases). V lost 8 bases and J lost 5, with 18 bases in between. The CDR3 spans 13 residues. Germline V lookup: CDR1 SQVTM, CDR2 ANQGSEA. The CDR3 is CSIGLAVGETQYF. The CDR3 nucleotides read TGCAGCATTGGGCTAGCTGTGGGGGAGACCCAGTACTTC.

This clonotype was found many times. The chain has TRBV3-1 and TRBJ1-6; the match to TRBD1 covers 9 bases. J lost 9 bases, V lost 1 base, and 4 bases had no gene match. The germline gives CDR1 LGHDT, CDR2 YNNKEL (reference sequence). This CDR3 has 15 residues. In DNA, the CDR3 is TGTGCCAGCAGCCAAGTGGGGACAGGGACTTCACCCCTCCACTTT. This codes for CASSQVGTGTSPLHF.

The V gene is TRBV14, the J gene TRBJ1-1; D not certain. The CDR3 consists of 15 residues. The ends were cut back, 1 base at V and 0 bases at J, with 9 bases in the middle. Germline assignment: CDR1 SGHDN and CDR2 FVKESK. The CDR3 protein is CASSQVQNMNTEAFF. CDR3 coding DNA: TGTGCCAGCAGCCAAGTTCAGAACATGAACACTGAAGCTTTCTTT.

This clonotype turned up a few times. The chain joins TRBV5-5 to TRBJ2-5; D is ambiguous. Looked up from germline, CDR1 is SGHKS and CDR2 is YYEKEE (reference sequence). This CDR3 contains 13 residues. Trimming removed 2 bases from V and 5 bases from J, with 10 bases in between. CDR3 sequence (DNA): TGTGCCAGCAGCTTTCGTGCCGGCGAGACCCAGTACTTC. This translates into CASSFRAGETQYF.

The V and J genes are TRBV7-6 and TRBJ1-1; D uncertain. This CDR3 region has 17 residues. V was pared by 9 bases and J by 0 bases, with 23 bases between. CDR1 is SGHVS and CDR2 is FNYEAQ in the germline V gene. The CDR3 region is CASSPLLSAGVNTEAFF. DNA for the CDR3: TGTGCCAGTAGCCCCCTTTTATCAGCAGGAGTGAACACTGAAGCTTTCTTT.

This clonotype appeared many times. The chain couples TRBV5-1 to TRBJ2-1; 9 bases fit TRBD1. Germline lookup yields CDR1 SGHRS and CDR2 YFSETQ. The CDR3 runs to 16 residues. J was trimmed by 2 bases and V by 0 bases; bases with no gene match: 3. CDR3 sequence (DNA): TGCGCCAGCAGCTTGGGGGACAGGGTTACCTACAATGAGCAGTTCTTC. Translated: CASSLGDRVTYNEQFF.

This clonotype came up a few times. The chain has TRBV4-2 and TRBJ1-2; D possibly corresponds to TRBD1 (6 bases). CDR3 size: 19 residues. Germline CDR1 LGHNA, CDR2 YNFKEQ. Between the trimmed V and J ends, which lost 0 bases and 3 bases, there was a span of 23 bases. The CDR3 region is CASSQDEDMPGHGDYGYTF. In DNA form, the CDR3 reads TGTGCCAGCAGCCAAGATGAAGATATGCCGGGACACGGCGACTATGGCTACACCTTC.

This clonotype was seen at least ten times. A read error may account for a junction end that differs from germline. The V gene is TRBV20-1, the J gene TRBJ1-1; D possibly corresponds to TRBD1 (5 bases). Germline lookup yields CDR1 DFQATT and CDR2 SNEGSKA (reference sequence). CDR3 size: 14 residues. The CDR3 sequence: CSGVSLRANIEAFF. The CDR3 nucleotides read TGCAGCGGCGTCTCACTCAGGGCAAACATTGAAGCTTTCTTT.

This rearrangement joins TRBV14 to TRBJ2-1, with D possibly being TRBD2 (7 bases). CDR3 size: 16 residues. V shed 6 bases and J shed 5 bases, with 20 bases lying between them. Germline V CDR1 and CDR2: SGHDN, FVKESK. CDR3 residues: CASRPKSAGDNNEQFF. Here the CDR3 DNA reads TGTGCCAGCAGACCCAAGTCGGCGGGGGACAACAATGAGCAGTTCTTC.